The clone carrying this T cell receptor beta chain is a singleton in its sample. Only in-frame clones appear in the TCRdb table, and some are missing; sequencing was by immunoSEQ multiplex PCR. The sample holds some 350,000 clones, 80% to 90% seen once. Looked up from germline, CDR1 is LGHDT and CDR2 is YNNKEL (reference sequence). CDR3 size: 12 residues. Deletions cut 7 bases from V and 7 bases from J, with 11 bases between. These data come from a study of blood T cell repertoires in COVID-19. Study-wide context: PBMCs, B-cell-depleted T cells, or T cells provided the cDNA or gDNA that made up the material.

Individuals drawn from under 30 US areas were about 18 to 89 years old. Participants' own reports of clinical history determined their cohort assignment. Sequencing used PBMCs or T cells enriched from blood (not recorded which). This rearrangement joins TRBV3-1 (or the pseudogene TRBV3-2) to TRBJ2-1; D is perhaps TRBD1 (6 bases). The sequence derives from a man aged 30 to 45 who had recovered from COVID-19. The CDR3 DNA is TGTGCCAGCACCACAGGGCCTAATGAGCAGTTCTTC. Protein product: CASTTGPNEQFF.